Listed here are 2 T cell receptor beta chains from one sample, sequenced in a study of radiotherapy plus CTLA-4 blockade in lung cancer. Some clones are missing from TCRdb's copy, which holds only in-frame ones; the method was immunoSEQ multiplex PCR. The data show around 71,000 clones, around 77% seen once. Sequencing was performed on peripheral blood, taken from a patient treated with radiotherapy plus ipilimumab. Receptors originate from a human donor with non-small cell lung cancer whose response to radiotherapy plus ipilimumab could not be evaluated. Some clones in this sample may be carry-over from other donors' samples.

CDR3 sequence: CATSRAKGLSGFSYEQYF. The CDR3 DNA reads as TGTGCCACCAGCAGAGCTAAAGGGCTGAGCGGGTTCAGTTACGAGCAGTACTTC. The rearrangement links TRBV15 to TRBJ2-7; a possible D gene is TRBD2 (6 bases). V dropped 1 base and J dropped 4 bases, with 23 bases sitting between them. Germline CDR1 and CDR2: LNHNV and YYDKDF (reference sequence). The CDR3 is made up of 18 amino acids.

This chain joins TRBV4-3 and TRBJ2-5; D gene unclear. The J call is uncertain, as TRBJ2-7 better fits the DNA end. Germline V gives CDR1 LGHNA, CDR2 YSLEER. This CDR3 spans 14 amino acids. CDR3 loop: CASSQDLRSYEQYF. CDR3 sequence (DNA): TGCGCCAGCAGCCAAGATCTCAGGTCCTACGAGCAGTACTTC.